Listed below are T cell receptor beta chains from one sample, sequenced in a study of cytomegalovirus exposure and HLA in healthy donors. Some clones are missing from TCRdb's copy, which holds only in-frame ones; the method was immunoSEQ multiplex PCR. The repertoire has under 150,000 clones, about 86% of them found once; the top ten carry 3.5% to 5%. Sequencing used PBMCs. The receptors here all came from a man between 35 and 55 years old in good health and CMV-seropositive. Each CDR3 is given with its conserved first and last residue. The D gene is left open where the match is weak. The size of a clone is reported for some rows only, either as once, few or many, or as a class for expanded clones.

cdr3_aa,cdr3_nt,d_call,j_call,clone_size,v_call
CSARDIGNTIYF,TGCAGCGCCCGGGACATTGGAAACACCATATATTTT,.,TRBJ1-3,.,TRBV29-1
CASSEVHGDGEQFF,TGTGCCAGCAGTGAAGTCCACGGAGACGGGGAGCAGTTCTTC,.,TRBJ2-1,.,TRBV6-1
CASSLEGNTEAFF,TGTGCCAGCAGCTTAGAGGGGAACACTGAAGCTTTCTTT,.,TRBJ1-1,.,TRBV7-3
CASGGTRETQYF,TGCGCCTCGGGGGGCACCCGGGAGACCCAGTACTTC,.,TRBJ2-5,few,TRBV5-1
CASSLSRAYERQYF,TGTGCCAGCAGCTTAAGCAGGGCCTACGAGAGGCAGTACTTC,.,TRBJ2-7,.,TRBV7-2
CAISGGTGRRADNYEQYF,TGTGCCATCAGTGGCGGTACAGGGCGTAGAGCAGATAACTACGAGCAGTACTTC,.,TRBJ2-7,.,TRBV10-3
CATSREAAGRPNEQFF,TGTGCCACCAGCAGAGAGGCGGCGGGTAGGCCCAATGAGCAGTTCTTC,.,TRBJ2-1,.,TRBV15
CASSLDTNQPQHF,TGTGCCAGCAGCTTAGACACCAATCAGCCCCAGCATTTT,.,TRBJ1-5,once,TRBV7-9
CASKPGSTYEQYF,TGTGCCAGTAAACCGGGGTCGACCTACGAGCAGTACTTC,.,TRBJ2-7,.,TRBV19
CASSLAGTGGIPEAFF,TGCGCCAGCAGCTTGGCCGGGACAGGGGGGATCCCTGAAGCTTTCTTT,TRBD1,TRBJ1-1,.,TRBV5-1
CASSLGGLSSVQYF,TGTGCCAGCAGCTTAGGCGGACTAAGCTCGGTGCAGTACTTC,.,TRBJ2-7,.,TRBV7-3
CASSVVGAYYNEQFF,TGTGCCAGCAGCGTAGTGGGGGCTTACTACAATGAGCAGTTCTTC,.,TRBJ2-1,.,TRBV9
CASSVGPGTEAFF,TGTGCCAGCAGCGTAGGTCCGGGGACTGAAGCTTTCTTT,.,TRBJ1-1,.,TRBV9
CAWSNGGGRTFF,TGTGCCTGGAGTAACGGCGGGGGCCGAACGTTCTTC,.,TRBJ2-1,.,TRBV30
CASSFSLGRQGAFETQYF,TGTGCCAGCAGTTTCTCCCTCGGGCGGCAGGGGGCATTTGAGACCCAGTACTTC,TRBD1,TRBJ2-5,.,TRBV27
CASSSTGGSYEQYF,TGTGCCAGCAGCTCGACAGGGGGCTCCTACGAGCAGTACTTC,TRBD1,TRBJ2-7,.,TRBV7-9
CASSRLLIRTGQGTQYF,TGCGCCAGCAGCCGCCTTCTTATCCGGACAGGACAAGGGACCCAGTACTTC,TRBD1,TRBJ2-5,.,TRBV5-1
CASSGLGQKNYEQYF,TGTGCCAGCAGCGGCCTGGGACAGAAGAACTACGAGCAGTACTTC,TRBD1,TRBJ2-7,.,TRBV2
CASSLGASSGNSPLHF,TGTGCCAGCAGCTTGGGGGCATCCAGTGGTAATTCACCCCTCCACTTT,.,TRBJ1-6,.,TRBV5-4
CASSVGLGTNYGYIF,.,.,TRBJ1-2,.,TRBV9
CASSLGANTEAFF,TGCGCCAGCAGCTTGGGGGCGAACACTGAAGCTTTCTTT,.,TRBJ1-1,.,TRBV5-1
CASRNTAYNEQFF,TGTGCCAGCAGGAATACAGCTTACAATGAGCAGTTCTTC,.,TRBJ2-1,.,TRBV27
CASRTKGGGGYTF,TGTGCCAGCAGAACTAAGGGGGGGGGTGGCTACACCTTC,.,TRBJ1-2,.,TRBV27
CASSVTQGSYGYTF,TGTGCCAGCAGCGTTACACAGGGTTCCTATGGCTACACCTTC,.,TRBJ1-2,.,TRBV9
CASSFKTGGLETQYF,TGTGCCAGCAGCTTCAAGACAGGGGGCCTGGAGACCCAGTACTTC,TRBD1,TRBJ2-5,.,TRBV5-4
CASSIQAPTYEQYF,TGTGCCAGTAGTATACAGGCTCCCACCTACGAGCAGTACTTC,.,TRBJ2-7,.,TRBV19
CAISELSGGTEAFF,TGTGCCATCAGTGAATTATCGGGAGGCACTGAAGCTTTCTTT,.,TRBJ1-1,once,TRBV10-3
CASSTSRLAGTNEQFF,TGTGCCAGCAGCACTTCTAGGCTAGCGGGGACCAATGAGCAGTTCTTC,TRBD2,TRBJ2-1,.,TRBV6-6
CASKMTGSGNTIYF,TGTGCCAGCAAAATGACAGGGTCTGGAAACACCATATATTTT,TRBD1,TRBJ1-3,.,TRBV6-1
CASSLRLAGSYEQYF,TGTGCCAGCAGCTTAAGACTAGCGGGTTCCTACGAGCAGTACTTC,TRBD2,TRBJ2-7,.,TRBV5-5
CASGLSRDLSSGNTIYF,TGTGCTAGTGGTTTGTCCCGTGACTTGAGCTCTGGAAACACCATATATTTT,.,TRBJ1-3,.,TRBV12-5
CASSPQYTGELFF,TGTGCCAGCAGCCCCCAATACACCGGGGAGCTGTTTTTT,.,TRBJ2-2,.,TRBV28
CASSHVVLAGEDGDTQYF,TGTGCCAGTAGCCATGTGGTGTTGGCAGGGGAAGATGGAGATACGCAGTATTTT,.,TRBJ2-3,.,TRBV19
CSSSGRQGAGANVLTF,TGTTCCAGCAGCGGACGACAGGGGGCTGGGGCCAACGTCCTGACTTTC,TRBD1,TRBJ2-6,.,TRBV7-9
CASSLTKRGIYEQYF,TGTGCCAGCAGCTTAACGAAGCGGGGGATCTACGAGCAGTACTTC,TRBD2,TRBJ2-7,.,TRBV11-3
CASSLKAGGDEQYF,TGTGCCAGCAGTTTAAAGGCAGGGGGCGACGAGCAGTACTTC,TRBD1,TRBJ2-7,.,TRBV27
CASSPGSFHGYTF,TGTGCCAGCAGTCCGGGTAGTTTCCATGGCTACACCTTC,.,TRBJ1-2,once,TRBV27
CASAQQGDTEAFF,TGTGCCAGCGCCCAACAGGGGGATACTGAAGCTTTCTTT,TRBD1,TRBJ1-1,.,TRBV2
CASSWGQGDSGYTF,TGTGCCAGCAGCTGGGGGCAGGGGGATAGTGGCTACACCTTC,TRBD1,TRBJ1-2,once,TRBV5-4
CAWSVQSGWVGTQYF,TGTGCCTGGAGTGTACAAAGCGGGTGGGTTGGGACCCAGTACTTC,.,TRBJ2-5,.,TRBV30
CASREAGGEQYF,TGTGCCAGCAGGGAGGCAGGGGGGGAGCAGTACTTC,.,TRBJ2-7,.,TRBV27
CASSLTGFNYGYTF,TGTGCCAGCAGCTTAACAGGGTTTAACTATGGCTACACCTTC,.,TRBJ1-2,.,TRBV11-3
CASSTFGTGRAETQYF,TGTGCCAGTAGTACCTTCGGGACAGGGAGGGCTGAGACCCAGTACTTC,TRBD1,TRBJ2-5,few,TRBV19
CASSLGSSSGGPYNEQFF,TGTGCCAGCAGCTTGGGATCTTCCAGCGGGGGGCCGTACAATGAGCAGTTCTTC,TRBD2,TRBJ2-1,few,TRBV5-5
CSVPRQGGYGYTF,TGCAGCGTGCCCAGACAGGGCGGTTATGGCTACACCTTC,TRBD1,TRBJ1-2,.,TRBV29-1